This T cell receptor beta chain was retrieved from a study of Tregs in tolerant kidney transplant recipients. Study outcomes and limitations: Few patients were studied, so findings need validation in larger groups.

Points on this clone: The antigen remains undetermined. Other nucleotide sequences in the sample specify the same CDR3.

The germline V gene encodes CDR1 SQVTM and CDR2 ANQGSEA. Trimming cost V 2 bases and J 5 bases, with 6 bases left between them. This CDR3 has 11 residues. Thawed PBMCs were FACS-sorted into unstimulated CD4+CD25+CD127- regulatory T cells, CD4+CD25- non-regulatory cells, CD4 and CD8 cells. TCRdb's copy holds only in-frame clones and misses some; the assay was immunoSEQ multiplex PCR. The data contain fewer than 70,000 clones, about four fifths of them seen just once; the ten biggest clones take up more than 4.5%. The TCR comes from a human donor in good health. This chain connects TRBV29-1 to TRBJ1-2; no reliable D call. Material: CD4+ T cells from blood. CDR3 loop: CSVERDYGYTF. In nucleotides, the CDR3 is TGCAGCGTTGAAAGGGATTATGGCTACACCTTC.